This passage covers 16 T cell receptor beta chains from one sample sequenced in a study of beta chain features in type 1 diabetes. These receptors lack a known antigen. TCRB transcripts that were expressed got sequenced, as all of the isolated RNA had been reverse transcribed. Sequencing used immunoSEQ multiplex PCR; TCRdb keeps in-frame clones, though not all of them. The sample includes a few hundred thousand clones, about a sixth of them seen just once. General observations from the study: Across all four CD4+ subsets, people with type 1 diabetes showed modestly shorter TCRB CDR3s.

Sequencing was performed on naive CD4+ T cells from blood. Receptor source: a man aged 25-45 years with type 1 diabetes.

The genes are TRBV7-6 and TRBJ2-3; 11 nucleotides line up with TRBD2. CDR1 is SGHVS, CDR2 FNYEAQ, per germline. Trimming at V came to 4 bases and at J to 2 bases, leaving 8 bases not matched to a gene. This CDR3 has 17 residues. CDR3 in DNA: TGTGCCAGCAGCTCCCGCGCGACTAGCGGGACCACAGATACGCAGTATTTT. Translated: CASSSRATSGTTDTQYF. The entire variable domain, with the rest obtained from reference TRBV7-6 and TRBJ2-3, is as follows: GAGVSQSPRYKVTKRGQDVALRCDPISGHVSLYWYRQALGQGPEFLTYFNYEAQQDKSGLPNDRFSAERPEGSISTLTIQRTEQRDSAMYRCASSSRATSGTTDTQYFGPGTRLTVL.

This clone was found a few times. V usage is TRBV4-3 and J usage is TRBJ2-3, with TRBD2 as a possible D gene (5 bases). CDR3 length: 14 amino acids. V was clipped by 3 bases and J by 1 base, with 8 bases between them. The germline V gene has CDR1 LGHNA and CDR2 YSLEER. CDR3 nucleotide sequence: TGCGCCAGCAGCCAGGGTAGCGGCACAGATACGCAGTATTTT. Residues: CASSQGSGTDTQYF.

The CDR3 protein is CASSDRGHTNEKLFF. DNA of the CDR3: TGTGCCAGCAGTGACAGGGGGCACACTAATGAAAAACTGTTTTTT. This chain links TRBV6-1 with TRBJ1-4, with TRBD1 identical over 8 bases. The J segment lost 2 bases and the V segment lost 3 bases, leaving 2 bases of the junction unmatched. Germline V CDR1 and CDR2: MNHNS, SASEGT. The length of the CDR3 is 15 residues.

This chain connects TRBV30 to TRBJ2-1; 10 bases line up with TRBD1. The germline gives CDR1 GTSNPN, CDR2 SVGIG (reference sequence). The CDR3 is 15 residues long. V gave up 3 bases and J gave up 7 bases; unmatched junction bases: 9. The CDR3 spells CAWSLGQGGMNEQFF. CDR3 nucleotide sequence: TGTGCCTGGAGCCTCGGACAGGGGGGTATGAATGAGCAGTTCTTC.

This clone was seen more than once but under ten times. V usage is TRBV30 and J usage is TRBJ1-1; D not certain. This CDR3 spans 13 amino acids. V was pared by 3 bases and J by 4 bases, with 12 bases between. Germline loops: CDR1 GTSNPN, CDR2 SVGIG (reference sequence). The chain's CDR3 is CAWRSQRVTEAFF. The CDR3, as DNA: TGTGCCTGGAGGAGTCAGAGGGTCACTGAAGCTTTCTTT.

This clone came up a few times. This chain connects TRBV4-3 to TRBJ1-4; D is unresolved. Germline values: CDR1 LGHNA, CDR2 YSLEER. The V end lost 5 bases, the J end lost 1 base, and 11 bases lay between the germline ends. This CDR3 is 15 amino acids long. This CDR3 reads CASSSLPGTNEKLFF. The CDR3 DNA follows: TGCGCCAGCAGCTCGTTGCCAGGAACTAATGAAAAACTGTTTTTT.

The V call is TRBV28, the J call TRBJ2-7, with 7 bases that match TRBD2. V lost 5 bases to trimming and J lost 6 bases; unmatched junction nucleotides: 10. Germline V gene sequence: CDR1 MDHEN, CDR2 SYDVKM. This CDR3 is 14 amino acids long. This CDR3 reads CASSTTSVVSEQYF. CDR3 DNA: TGTGCCAGCAGTACAACTAGCGTGGTCTCCGAGCAGTACTTC.

This clone was seen a single time. The rearrangement uses TRBV9 and TRBJ2-2; a weak D match, TRBD1 (5 bases). The CDR3 has 17 amino acids. The germline CDR1 and CDR2 sequences are SGDLS and YYNGEE. Trimming pared 3 bases from V and 0 bases from J, leaving 15 bases between. The CDR3 loop is CASSAPQGGTNTGELFF. The CDR3 region has the DNA TGTGCCAGCAGCGCACCCCAGGGTGGGACGAACACCGGGGAGCTGTTTTTT.

In the case of this clone: The sample carries other DNA sequences with the same CDR3. The chain combines TRBV30 with TRBJ1-5, with 9 nucleotides matching TRBD1. V shed 2 bases and J 2 bases; nucleotides not matched to a gene: 1. The CDR3 is 14 residues long. The V gene's germline CDR1 is GTSNPN and CDR2 SVGIG (reference sequence). CDR3 in DNA: TGTGCCTGGAGTCGGGACAGGGGCAATCAGCCCCAGCATTTT. Translated: CAWSRDRGNQPQHF.

This chain links TRBV29-1 with TRBJ2-7; TRBD1 is a possible D gene (6 bases). V shed 4 bases and J shed 3 bases, with 13 bases lying between them. Germline V gene data show CDR1 as SQVTM and CDR2 as ANQGSEA. The CDR3 spans 13 residues. The CDR3 nucleotides read TGCAGCGTTGTTGAACAGGGAAGCTACGAGCAGTACTTC. This translates into CSVVEQGSYEQYF.

This clone was found a few times. This chain joins TRBV9 and TRBJ2-5; D may match TRBD1 or TRBD2 (5 bases each). This CDR3 contains 13 residues. Germline V lookup: CDR1 SGDLS, CDR2 YYNGEE. Trimming stripped 3 bases from V and 2 bases from J, with 8 bases between. The CDR3 nucleotides are TGTGCCAGCAGCGCCGGGGCACAAGAGACCCAGTACTTC. It specifies CASSAGAQETQYF.

This clone has a handful of counts. This CDR3 is CSARAAAEQYF. CDR3 DNA: TGCAGTGCTAGGGCCGCCGCCGAGCAGTACTTC. The chain has TRBV20-1 and TRBJ2-7; D remains unclear. This CDR3 has 11 residues. Trimming cost V 3 bases and J 6 bases, with 9 bases left between them. CDR1 is DFQATT, CDR2 SNEGSKA, per germline (reference sequence).

This chain links TRBV7-2 with TRBJ2-7; 8 nucleotides align to TRBD1. The CDR3 is 15 amino acids. After removal of 6 bases from V and 4 bases from J, the junction contained 11 bases not matched to a gene. Looked up from germline, CDR1 is SGHTA and CDR2 is FQGNSA. The CDR3 is CASRRGGQGAYEQYF. DNA for the CDR3: TGTGCCAGCAGGCGTGGTGGGCAGGGGGCTTACGAGCAGTACTTC.

The chain uses TRBV5-1 and TRBJ2-4; 7 nucleotides align to TRBD1. This CDR3 has 15 amino acids. Germline CDR1 reads SGHRS; CDR2 reads YFSETQ. Trimming took 2 bases from V and 2 from J; bases not matched to a gene: 4. CDR3 DNA sequence: TGCGCCAGCAGCTTACAGACAGGGACCAAAAACATTCAGTACTTC. Translating gives CASSLQTGTKNIQYF.

Notes on this clone: This CDR3 is also generated by other DNA sequences in the sample. V is TRBV19 and J is TRBJ2-7, with D maybe TRBD2 (6 bases). The germline gives CDR1 LNHDA, CDR2 SQIVND (reference sequence). The CDR3 sequence is 14 residues long. Trimming removed 1 base at V and 3 bases at J, with 10 bases between. The CDR3 DNA follows: TGTGCCAGTAGTATAGCGGGAGCTGACTACGAGCAGTACTTC. This sequence encodes CASSIAGADYEQYF.

The V and J genes are TRBV27 and TRBJ2-5; 8 bases fit TRBD2. The CDR3 has 14 residues. Germline CDR1 reads MNHEY; CDR2 reads SMNVEV (reference sequence). The trim removed 2 bases at V and 5 bases at J, leaving 4 bases unmatched. Here the CDR3 DNA reads TGTGCCAGCAGTTTAGCCGGGGGGGCGGAGACCCAGTACTTC. Encoded protein: CASSLAGGAETQYF.